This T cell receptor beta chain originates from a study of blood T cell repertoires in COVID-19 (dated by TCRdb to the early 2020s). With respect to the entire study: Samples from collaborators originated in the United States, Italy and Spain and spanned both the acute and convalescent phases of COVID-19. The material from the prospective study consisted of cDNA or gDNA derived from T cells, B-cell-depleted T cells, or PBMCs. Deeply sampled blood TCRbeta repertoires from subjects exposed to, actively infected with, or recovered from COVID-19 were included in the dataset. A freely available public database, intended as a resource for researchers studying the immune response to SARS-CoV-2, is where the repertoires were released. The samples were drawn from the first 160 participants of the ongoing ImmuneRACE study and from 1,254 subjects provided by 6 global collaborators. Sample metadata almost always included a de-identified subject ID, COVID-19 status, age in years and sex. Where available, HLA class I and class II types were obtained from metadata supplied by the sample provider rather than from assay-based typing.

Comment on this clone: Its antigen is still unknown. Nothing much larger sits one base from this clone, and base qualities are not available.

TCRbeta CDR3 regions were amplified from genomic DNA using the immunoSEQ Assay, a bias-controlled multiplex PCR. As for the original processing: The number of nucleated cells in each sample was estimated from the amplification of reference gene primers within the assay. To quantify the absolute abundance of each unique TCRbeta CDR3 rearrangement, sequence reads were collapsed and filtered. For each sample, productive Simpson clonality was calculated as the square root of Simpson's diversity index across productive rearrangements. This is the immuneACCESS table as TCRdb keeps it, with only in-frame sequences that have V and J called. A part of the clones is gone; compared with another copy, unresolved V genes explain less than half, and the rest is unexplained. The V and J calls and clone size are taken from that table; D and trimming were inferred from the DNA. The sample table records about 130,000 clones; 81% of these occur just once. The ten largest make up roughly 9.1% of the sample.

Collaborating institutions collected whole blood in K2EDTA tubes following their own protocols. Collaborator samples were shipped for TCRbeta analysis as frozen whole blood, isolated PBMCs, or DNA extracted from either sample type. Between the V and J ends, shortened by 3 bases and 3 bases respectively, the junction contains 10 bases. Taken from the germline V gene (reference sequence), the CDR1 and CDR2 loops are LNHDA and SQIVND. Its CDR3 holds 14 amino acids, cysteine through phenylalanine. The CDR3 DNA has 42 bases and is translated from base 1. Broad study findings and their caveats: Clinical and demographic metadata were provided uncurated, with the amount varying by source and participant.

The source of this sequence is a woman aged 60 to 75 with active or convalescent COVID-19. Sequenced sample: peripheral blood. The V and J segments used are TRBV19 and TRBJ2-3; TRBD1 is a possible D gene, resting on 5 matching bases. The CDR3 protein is CASSIRQGTDTQYF. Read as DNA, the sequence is TGTGCCAGTAGTATTCGTCAGGGTACAGATACGCAGTATTTT.